This T cell receptor beta chain was identified during a study of T-cell memory formation after mild COVID-19. Points from the study as a whole: Day 15 to 85 contractors were CD4/CD8 balanced; later expanders leaned CD4+. Most CD4+ clones that shrank were in CM and EM, while CD8+ ones turned up in EMRA.

One entry per CDR3 protein results from TCRdb running MiXCR on the 5' RACE reads. This table has about 260,000 distinct CDR3 sequences, 15% to 20% appearing once. The CDR3 has 14 amino acids. A word on this clonotype: Its specificity is not known. One junction end disagrees with the germline gene, perhaps due to a read error.

This rearrangement joins TRBV12-3 or TRBV12-4 to TRBJ2-5, with D unclear. This clonotype was obtained from a man younger than 30 who had mild COVID-19 (a few samples of this study predate the infection). Cell type and time point are not known. The sequencing input was PBMCs or a T cell subset sorted from them (not recorded which). As DNA, the CDR3 is TGTGACAGCAGCCCGAGTAGGGCATCAGAGACCCAGTACTTC. Its protein is CDSSPSRASETQYF.